This TCR beta chain was recorded in a study of Tregs in tolerant kidney transplant recipients. Study results and limitations: The most relevant donor-specific Treg TCRbeta repertoire apparently came from expansion with activated donor B cells. The small number of patients limits these findings pending further validation.

Only in-frame clones appear in the TCRdb table, and some are missing; sequencing was by immunoSEQ multiplex PCR. The sample records over 55,000 clones, around 83% being singletons. Note on this clone: The antigen remains undetermined.

Sequencing was carried out using CD4+ T cells from blood. This clonotype was obtained from a human donor in good health.

The CDR3 region is CASRGTNSPLHF. CDR3 sequence (DNA): TGCGCCAGCAGAGGGACCAATTCACCCCTCCACTTT. The chain is built from TRBV5-1 and TRBJ1-6; TRBD1 might be the D (5 bases). Germline lookup yields CDR1 SGHRS and CDR2 YFSETQ. The CDR3 is 12 amino acids. V was trimmed by 5 bases and J by 7 bases, leaving 7 bases between them.